A selection of T cell receptor beta chains follows, all from one sample in a study of beta chain features in type 1 diabetes. Some clones are missing from TCRdb's copy, which holds only in-frame ones; the method was immunoSEQ multiplex PCR. The table lists about 300,000 clones, around 7.8% of them singletons, with roughly 1% in the top ten. Sequenced: central memory CD4+ T cells from blood. These receptors were taken from a young woman in good health. CDR3s include the opening cysteine and the closing phenylalanine or tryptophan. A D gene is named only where the DNA matches it firmly. Rows may omit the clone size; those that give it use once, few, many or a size class.

size	V	J	D	CDR3	DNA
-	TRBV5-1	TRBJ1-4	TRBD1	CASSLTGTVIEKLFF	TGCGCCAGCAGCTTAACCGGGACAGTGATTGAAAAACTGTTTTTT
many	TRBV7-8	TRBJ1-1	-	CASSLTGRSTEAFF	TGTGCCAGCAGCTTAACTGGTCGAAGCACTGAAGCTTTCTTT
many	TRBV2	TRBJ2-3	-	CASRTTSTDTQYF	TGTGCCAGCAGGACAACTAGCACAGATACGCAGTATTTT
-	TRBV5-4	TRBJ2-1	-	CASTGFHEQFF	TGTGCCAGCACGGGGTTCCATGAGCAGTTCTTC
-	TRBV14	TRBJ1-2	-	CASSQDGGPGLYGYTF	TGTGCCAGCAGCCAAGATGGGGGGCCAGGCCTCTATGGCTACACCTTC
few	TRBV7-6	TRBJ2-2	-	CASSQGADAHSGELFF	TGTGCCAGCAGCCAAGGGGCAGACGCCCACTCCGGGGAGCTGTTTTTT
few	TRBV27	TRBJ2-2	TRBD1	CASSQDRARTGELFF	TGTGCCAGCAGCCAAGACAGGGCCCGCACCGGGGAGCTGTTTTTT
-	TRBV18	TRBJ1-5	-	CASSRDTYQPQHF	TGTGCCAGCTCACGAGACACCTATCAGCCCCAGCATTTT
once	TRBV30	TRBJ1-2	TRBD1	CAWRYGQGAEDYGYTF	TGTGCCTGGAGATACGGACAGGGGGCAGAGGACTATGGCTACACCTTC
many	TRBV5-1	TRBJ2-3	-	CASSLVQADTDTQYF	TGCGCCAGCAGCTTGGTGCAGGCTGATACCGATACGCAGTATTTT
many	TRBV5-1	TRBJ2-7	-	CASSLLSQGTAGEQYF	TGCGCCAGCAGCCTCCTTTCTCAGGGAACGGCCGGCGAGCAGTACTTC
-	TRBV7-2	TRBJ2-2	-	CASSSQENTGELFF	TGTGCCAGCAGCTCACAGGAGAACACCGGGGAGCTGTTTTTT
-	TRBV7-9	TRBJ2-7	TRBD1	CASSKAGTGVGEQYF	TGTGCCAGCAGCAAAGCCGGGACAGGGGTCGGCGAGCAGTACTTC
-	TRBV2	TRBJ2-1	-	CASTRGDEQFF	TGTGCCAGCACCAGGGGGGATGAGCAGTTCTTC
many	TRBV19	TRBJ1-1	-	CASTNARTEAFF	TGTGCCAGTACCAATGCGAGGACTGAAGCTTTCTTT
-	TRBV12-5	TRBJ2-5	-	CASGKGLRETQYF	TGTGCTAGTGGCAAGGGATTGCGGGAGACCCAGTACTTC
-	TRBV7-2	TRBJ2-2	-	CASSRDGPNTGELFF	TGTGCCAGCAGCCGGGACGGCCCGAACACCGGGGAGCTGTTTTTT
many	TRBV6-5	TRBJ2-1	-	CASSSRRGGAYNEQFF	TGTGCCAGCAGTTCCCGGAGGGGGGGAGCCTACAATGAGCAGTTCTTC